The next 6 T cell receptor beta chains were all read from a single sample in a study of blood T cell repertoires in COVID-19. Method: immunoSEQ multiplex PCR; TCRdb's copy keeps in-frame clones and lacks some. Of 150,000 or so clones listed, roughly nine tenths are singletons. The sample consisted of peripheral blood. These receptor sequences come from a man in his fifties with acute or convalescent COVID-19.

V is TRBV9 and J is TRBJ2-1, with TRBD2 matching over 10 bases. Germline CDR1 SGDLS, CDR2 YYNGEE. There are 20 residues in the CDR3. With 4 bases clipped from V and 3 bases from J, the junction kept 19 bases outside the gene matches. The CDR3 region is CASSTPRGRTGTSDYNEQFF. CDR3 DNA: TGTGCCAGCAGCACACCCCGGGGACGGACCGGGACTAGCGACTACAATGAGCAGTTCTTC.

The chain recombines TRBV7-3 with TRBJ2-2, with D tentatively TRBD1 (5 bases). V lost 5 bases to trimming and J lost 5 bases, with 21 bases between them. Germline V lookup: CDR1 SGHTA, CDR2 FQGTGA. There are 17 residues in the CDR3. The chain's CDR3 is CASSPKGIDITTGELFF. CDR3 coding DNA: TGTGCCAGCAGCCCGAAGGGGATTGACATTACGACCGGGGAGCTGTTTTTT.

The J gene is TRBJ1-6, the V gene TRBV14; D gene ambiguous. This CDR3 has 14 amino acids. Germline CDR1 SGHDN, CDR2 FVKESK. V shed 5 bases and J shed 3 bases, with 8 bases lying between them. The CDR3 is CASSGGFYNSPLHF. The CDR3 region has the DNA TGTGCCAGCAGCGGCGGCTTCTATAATTCACCCCTCCACTTT.

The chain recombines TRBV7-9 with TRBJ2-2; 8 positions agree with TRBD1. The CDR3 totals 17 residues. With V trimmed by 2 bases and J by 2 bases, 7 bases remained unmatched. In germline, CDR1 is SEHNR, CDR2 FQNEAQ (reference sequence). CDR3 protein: CASSLPRGHGNTGELFF. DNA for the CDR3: TGTGCCAGCAGCTTACCCAGGGGGCACGGAAACACCGGGGAGCTGTTTTTT.

DNA for the CDR3: TGTGCCTGGAGTGTCGGCAGGGGGCCCACAGATACGCAGTATTTT. Residues: CAWSVGRGPTDTQYF. The V call is TRBV30, the J call TRBJ2-3, with 8 nucleotides matching TRBD1. This CDR3 comprises 15 residues. CDR1 is GTSNPN and CDR2 is SVGIG in the germline V gene (reference sequence). Unmatched junction bases numbered 4, after V lost 0 bases and J lost 2 bases.

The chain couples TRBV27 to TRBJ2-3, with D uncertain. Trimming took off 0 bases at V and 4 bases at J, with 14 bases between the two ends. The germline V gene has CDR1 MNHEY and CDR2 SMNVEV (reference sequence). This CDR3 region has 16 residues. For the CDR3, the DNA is TGTGCCAGCAGTTTATCGGTAGTCCTGTTTCCAGATACGCAGTATTTT. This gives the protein CASSLSVVLFPDTQYF.